This passage covers 25 T cell receptor beta chains from one sample sequenced in a study of PD-1 blockade in classical Hodgkin lymphoma. Time point defined: cycle 4 day 1 (C4D1), after 5 to 7 weeks of nivolumab. With no exception, relapse followed autologous stem cell transplantation in all patients, and brentuximab vedotin exposure varied. The data were produced by immunoSEQ multiplex PCR, yet TCRdb's version contains in-frame clones alone and is incomplete. Among over 50,000 clones, about 85% were seen once, and the ten largest hold over 7.5%. This material consisted of peripheral blood mononuclear cells (PBMCs), taken before the fourth cycle of nivolumab. The receptor set was obtained from a human donor with classical Hodgkin lymphoma.

In its sample, this clone was seen a few times. This sequence joins TRBV25-1 and TRBJ2-1; possible D gene TRBD2, 5 bases. V lost 2 bases to trimming and J lost 1 base, with 9 bases between them. Germline assignment: CDR1 MGHDK and CDR2 SYGVNS. The CDR3 consists of 15 residues. CDR3 sequence reads: CASSEARGSYNEQFF. CDR3 DNA: TGTGCCAGCAGTGAAGCCCGAGGGTCCTACAATGAGCAGTTCTTC.

The chain combines TRBV27 with TRBJ2-7; TRBD1 agrees at 7 bases. Germline trimming cut 2 bases from V and 0 bases from J; bases unmatched to any gene: 10. The germline gives CDR1 MNHEY, CDR2 SMNVEV (reference sequence). This CDR3 is built from 17 residues. The CDR3 DNA reads TGTGCCAGCAGTTTAAGGCAGAGGGGGCGGAGCTCCTACGAGCAGTACTTC. Encoded protein: CASSLRQRGRSSYEQYF.

This sequence joins TRBV5-1 and TRBJ2-7, with TRBD1 identical over 9 bases. The length of the CDR3 is 15 residues. V was clipped by 0 bases and J by 7 bases; unmatched bases: 8. Germline loops: CDR1 SGHRS, CDR2 YFSETQ. CDR3 bases: TGCGCCAGCAGCTTGGCCGCGGGACAGGGACGTGAGCAGTACTTC. This sequence encodes CASSLAAGQGREQYF.

The J gene is TRBJ2-3, the V gene TRBV2; 11 nucleotides line up with TRBD2. The V gene end was trimmed by 5 bases and the J gene end by 4 bases; junction bases not matched to a gene: 2. The CDR3 runs to 14 residues. Germline loops: CDR1 SNHLY, CDR2 FYNNEI. The DNA for the CDR3 is TGTGCCAGCAGTTTAGCGGGGGGGCCAGATACGCAGTATTTT. Protein: CASSLAGGPDTQYF.

The rearrangement joins TRBV7-9 to TRBJ2-7; weak D call: TRBD1 (6 bases). From germline, CDR1 is SEHNR and CDR2 FQNEAQ (reference sequence). The CDR3 contains 13 residues. Between the trimmed V and J ends, which lost 6 bases and 6 bases, there was a span of 15 bases. CDR3 coding DNA: TGTGCCAGCAGTTCACAGGGCGGGTCCGAGCAGTACTTC. This encodes CASSSQGGSEQYF.

The V gene is TRBV7-9, the J gene TRBJ2-3; perhaps TRBD2 as D (5 bases). There are 14 residues in the CDR3. V gave up 5 bases and J gave up 2 bases, with 11 bases separating them. The germline gives CDR1 SEHNR, CDR2 FQNEAQ (reference sequence). The CDR3, as DNA: TGTGCCAGCAGCCCACAGACTACCACAGATACGCAGTATTTT. This gives the protein CASSPQTTTDTQYF.

This rearrangement joins TRBV10-2 to TRBJ1-2; D remains ambiguous. The CDR3 covers 13 residues. V lost 3 bases and J 4 bases, leaving 9 bases between the germline ends. Germline loops: CDR1 WSHSY, CDR2 SAAADI. CDR3 amino acids: CASSDGRVYGYTF. CDR3 DNA sequence: TGCGCCAGCAGTGATGGCAGAGTCTATGGCTACACCTTC.

The chain is built from TRBV5-1 and TRBJ1-3; unclear D gene. Germline values: CDR1 SGHRS, CDR2 YFSETQ. V dropped 3 bases and J dropped 0 bases, with 7 bases sitting between them. This CDR3 has 14 amino acids. CDR3 coding DNA: TGCGCCAGCAGCTCCGGGAGCTCTGGAAACACCATATATTTT. Its protein is CASSSGSSGNTIYF.

V gene TRBV6-1 combines with J gene TRBJ1-1; D not resolved. Germline V gives CDR1 MNHNS, CDR2 SASEGT. V was clipped by 4 bases and J by 8 bases, with 17 bases between them. This CDR3 has 14 residues. CDR3 nucleotide sequence: TGTGCCAGCAGTGTCAAAGGCCGGGCGGAAGAAGCTTTCTTT. This codes for CASSVKGRAEEAFF.

This chain links TRBV6-6 with TRBJ2-7; 8 bases align to TRBD1. The CDR3 consists of 13 residues. V was clipped by 8 bases and J by 4 bases; unmatched bases: 7. Germline-derived CDR1 and CDR2 are MNHNY and SVGAGI (reference sequence). The DNA of the CDR3 is TGTGCCAGCTCCCGGACAGGGAAATACGAGCAGTACTTC. Protein sequence: CASSRTGKYEQYF.

This clone has a handful of counts. This chain joins TRBV11-1 and TRBJ2-1; perhaps D is TRBD1 or TRBD2 (5 bases each). Between the trimmed V and J ends, which lost 5 bases and 4 bases, there was a span of 18 bases. CDR1 is SGHAT, CDR2 FQDESV, per germline (reference sequence). The CDR3 has 16 amino acids. The CDR3 loop is CASSPSRGTGYNEQFF. CDR3 coding DNA: TGTGCCAGCAGCCCGTCGAGGGGTACAGGTTACAATGAGCAGTTCTTC.

This CDR3 reads CSCADRMTTEAFF. CDR3 DNA: TGCAGCTGTGCGGACCGGATGACCACTGAAGCTTTCTTT. The chain recombines TRBV29-1 with TRBJ1-1; D is undetermined. V lost 8 bases and J lost 4, with 17 bases in between. The CDR3 has 13 amino acids. Germline assignment: CDR1 SQVTM and CDR2 ANQGSEA.

CDR3 in amino acids: CASSSGQGATETQYF. CDR3 nucleotide sequence: TGTGCCAGCAGCTCTGGACAGGGGGCCACGGAGACCCAGTACTTC. The chain has TRBV7-3 and TRBJ2-5; 11 bases match TRBD1. CDR1 and CDR2 (germline): SGHTA, FQGTGA. Losses at the gene ends were 4 bases for V and 5 bases for J; bases not matched to a gene: 6. This CDR3 is 15 amino acids long.

This chain connects TRBV28 to TRBJ2-1; 10 bases are shared with TRBD2. CDR1 is MDHEN, CDR2 SYDVKM, per germline. V lost 8 bases, J lost 9 bases, and 16 bases stayed unmatched. The CDR3 extends over 16 amino acids. The CDR3, as DNA: TGTGCCAGCTCCATTGCGGGTACTAGCGGGGTCGGTGAGCAGTTCTTC. Its translation: CASSIAGTSGVGEQFF.

CDR3 sequence reads: CATSRASNPQETQYF. The CDR3 DNA is TGTGCCACCAGCAGAGCTAGCAATCCACAAGAGACCCAGTACTTC. The genes are TRBV15 and TRBJ2-5, with D possibly being TRBD2 (5 bases). Trimming pared 1 base from V and 2 bases from J, leaving 11 bases between. Germline V gene sequence: CDR1 LNHNV, CDR2 YYDKDF (reference sequence). The CDR3 has 15 amino acids.

The chain uses TRBV5-1 and TRBJ1-3; D uncertain. This CDR3 is 15 amino acids long. Germline values: CDR1 SGHRS, CDR2 YFSETQ. V lost 4 bases and J lost 4, with 15 bases in between. CDR3 protein: CASSPRPDTGNTIYF. The CDR3 nucleotides are TGCGCCAGCAGCCCCCGACCCGATACCGGAAACACCATATATTTT.

V gene TRBV27 combines with J gene TRBJ2-7; D is unresolved. Deletions cut 7 bases from V and 1 base from J, with 14 bases between. This CDR3 is built from 14 residues. From germline, CDR1 is MNHEY and CDR2 SMNVEV (reference sequence). The CDR3 DNA follows: TGTGCCAGCACCCCGAATAGGATGTCCTACGAGCAGTACTTC. It translates to CASTPNRMSYEQYF.

J is TRBJ2-3 and V is TRBV7-9; D unclear. Trimming left V 3 bases short and J 5 bases short, with 6 bases between. The CDR3 covers 12 residues. Germline V CDR1 and CDR2: SEHNR, FQNEAQ (reference sequence). The CDR3 DNA follows: TGTGCCAGCAGCTTGGAAAAAGATACGCAGTATTTT. Translation gives CASSLEKDTQYF.

This chain joins TRBV5-1 and TRBJ2-1; 8 positions agree with TRBD2. The CDR3 has 15 residues. Per the germline V gene, CDR1 is SGHRS and CDR2 is YFSETQ. V was clipped by 0 bases and J by 6 bases; unmatched bases: 5. The CDR3 reads CASSLEAGVTNEQFF. The DNA of the CDR3 is TGCGCCAGCAGCTTGGAAGCGGGGGTTACCAATGAGCAGTTCTTC.

The gene calls are TRBV29-1 and TRBJ2-7, with 7 nucleotides matching TRBD1. Germline V lookup: CDR1 SQVTM, CDR2 ANQGSEA. After removal of 1 base from V and 6 bases from J, the junction contained 6 bases not matched to a gene. The CDR3 runs to 13 residues. CDR3 residues: CSVEGQGGPEQYF. The CDR3 nucleotides are TGCAGCGTTGAAGGACAGGGTGGTCCCGAGCAGTACTTC.

The chain is built from TRBV2 and TRBJ2-3; D gene unclear. V lost 8 bases and J lost 5, with 8 bases in between. The length of the CDR3 is 11 residues. Germline-derived CDR1 and CDR2 are SNHLY and FYNNEI. In DNA form, the CDR3 reads TGTGCCAGCGGGAAGGTAGATACGCAGTATTTT. Translating gives CASGKVDTQYF.

This chain joins TRBV6-1 and TRBJ2-5; D possibly corresponds to TRBD2 (7 bases). Germline V gene sequence: CDR1 MNHNS, CDR2 SASEGT. V shed 1 base and J shed 5 bases, with 14 bases lying between them. This CDR3 is 15 amino acids long. In DNA, the CDR3 is TGTGCCAGCAGTGAAGGAGGGGGGGCGCCGGAGACCCAGTACTTC. Its protein is CASSEGGGAPETQYF.

This clone is a singleton in its sample. V usage is TRBV18 and J usage is TRBJ1-6; D is undetermined. There are 16 residues in the CDR3. V dropped 4 bases and J dropped 0 bases, with 10 bases sitting between them. Germline V gene lookup returns CDR1 KGHSH and CDR2 LQKENI. The CDR3 bases are TGTGCCAGCTCACTGCTCTCGAGCTCCTATAATTCACCCCTCCACTTT. Translating gives CASSLLSSSYNSPLHF.

The rearrangement uses TRBV5-1 and TRBJ2-5, with a weak D call TRBD1 (5 bases). V dropped 4 bases and J dropped 5 bases, with 12 bases sitting between them. Germline lookup yields CDR1 SGHRS and CDR2 YFSETQ. This CDR3 contains 13 residues. The CDR3, as DNA: TGCGCCAGCAGCGTACAGGTGGCGGAGACCCAGTACTTC. It yields the protein CASSVQVAETQYF. Variable domain in full (rest from reference TRBV5-1 and TRBJ2-5): KAGVTQTPRYLIKTRGQQVTLSCSPISGHRSVSWYQQTPGQGLQFLFEYFSETQRNKGNFPGRFSGRQFSNSRSEMNVSTLELGDSALYLCASSVQVAETQYFGPGTRLLVL.

The rearrangement links TRBV4-1 to TRBJ1-5, with 7 positions matching TRBD1. The CDR3 has 16 amino acids. CDR1 MGHRA and CDR2 YSYEKL come from the germline V gene. Trimming cost V 0 bases and J 6 bases; bases outside gene matches: 8. For the CDR3, the DNA is TGCGCCAGCAGCCAAGATAAGGGAGGGGGCGGTCAGCCCCAGCATTTT. It codes for CASSQDKGGGGQPQHF.